One sample yielded the 14 T cell receptor beta chains listed below, sequenced in a study of PD-1 and CTLA-4 blockade in melanoma. Libraries were prepared by immunoSEQ multiplex PCR; TCRdb keeps only in-frame clonotypes and omits some of them. Among thousands of clones listed, under 90% were seen once. This specimen was CD8+ T cells from peripheral blood, taken before anti-PD-1 treatment. The receptors derive from a human donor with melanoma.

Here the CDR3 reads CASGAGHTDTQYF. In DNA, the CDR3 is TGTGCCAGCGGCGCAGGGCACACAGATACGCAGTATTTT. V and J are TRBV6-4 and TRBJ2-3; perhaps TRBD1 as D (5 bases). In germline, CDR1 is MRHNA, CDR2 SNTAGT. V lost 8 bases and J lost 2, with 11 bases in between. This CDR3 spans 13 amino acids.

The rearrangement joins TRBV7-9 to TRBJ1-3; no firm D call. The CDR3 consists of 14 residues. CDR1 is SEHNR, CDR2 FQNEAQ, per germline (reference sequence). Trimming pared 5 bases from V and 3 bases from J, leaving 11 bases between. CDR3 protein: CASSASAVGNTIYF. The CDR3 nucleotides read TGTGCCAGCAGCGCCAGCGCTGTTGGAAACACCATATATTTT.

The chain couples TRBV7-9 to TRBJ2-7; 9 bases line up with TRBD1. The CDR3 loop spans 15 amino acids. Looked up from germline, CDR1 is SEHNR and CDR2 is FQNEAQ (reference sequence). Losses at the gene ends were 5 bases for V and 3 bases for J; bases not matched to a gene: 8. CDR3 loop: CASSPGDREGYEQYF. CDR3 nucleotide sequence: TGTGCCAGCAGCCCCGGGGACAGGGAGGGCTACGAGCAGTACTTC.

The genes are TRBV5-1 and TRBJ2-5; 10 positions match TRBD1. Trimming took 2 bases from V and 2 from J; bases not matched to a gene: 6. Germline CDR1 and CDR2: SGHRS and YFSETQ. The CDR3 totals 16 residues. The CDR3 sequence: CASSLRQGALQETQYF. The CDR3 nucleotides are TGCGCCAGCAGCTTAAGACAGGGGGCCCTACAAGAGACCCAGTACTTC.

On this clone itself: The same CDR3 arises from other DNA sequences in this sample as well. This chain joins TRBV24-1 and TRBJ1-5; D is perhaps TRBD1 (6 bases). Germline lookup yields CDR1 KGHDR and CDR2 SFDVKD. Trimming stripped 4 bases from V and 4 bases from J, with 10 bases between. The CDR3 runs to 14 residues. In DNA, the CDR3 is TGTGCCACCAGTGACCTGGACAGTAATCAGCCCCAGCATTTT. Protein product: CATSDLDSNQPQHF.

The chain couples TRBV24-1 to TRBJ2-3; 9 bases fit TRBD1. The CDR3 is 18 residues long. V lost 0 bases to trimming and J lost 4 bases; unmatched junction nucleotides: 10. Germline V gene lookup returns CDR1 KGHDR and CDR2 SFDVKD. CDR3 DNA sequence: TGTGCCACCAGTGATTTGCGGAGGACAGGGGACGTTTCAGATACGCAGTATTTT. It translates to CATSDLRRTGDVSDTQYF.

The V and J genes are TRBV24-1 and TRBJ1-5, with a tentative D call TRBD1 (6 bases). V gave up 4 bases and J gave up 3 bases, with 15 bases separating them. This CDR3 comprises 16 residues. The germline V gene encodes CDR1 KGHDR and CDR2 SFDVKD. DNA of the CDR3: TGTGCCACCAGTGACCAAACAGGGCTGGACAATCAGCCCCAGCATTTT. Protein product: CATSDQTGLDNQPQHF.

This clone has just one count. The chain couples TRBV5-4 to TRBJ1-5; 10 positions agree with TRBD1. J gave up 7 bases and V 4 bases, and 8 bases lay outside the gene matches. Germline assignment: CDR1 SGHNT and CDR2 YYREEE (reference sequence). The length of the CDR3 is 15 residues. The CDR3 DNA reads as TGTGCCAGCAGCCTCGGGACAGGGGTGGAACAGCCCCAGCATTTT. It translates to CASSLGTGVEQPQHF.

The chain recombines TRBV4-1 with TRBJ2-2, with D hard to call. Germline lookup yields CDR1 MGHRA and CDR2 YSYEKL. V was clipped by 5 bases and J by 9 bases, with 16 bases between them. This CDR3 is 14 amino acids long. CDR3 protein: CASSKSEGLRELFF. In nucleotides, the CDR3 is TGCGCCAGCAGCAAAAGCGAAGGCCTCCGGGAGCTGTTTTTT.

J is TRBJ1-2 and V is TRBV9; weak D call: TRBD1 (5 bases). The CDR3 totals 14 residues. Germline V CDR1 and CDR2: SGDLS, YYNGEE. V shed 3 bases and J shed 4 bases, with 13 bases lying between them. DNA for the CDR3: TGTGCCAGCAGCGGTAACAGGAACTTCTATGGCTACACCTTC. Translating it yields CASSGNRNFYGYTF.

The CDR3 region has the DNA TGCGCCAGCAGCTTGGGACTAGCGGGAGAAGGGAGGGTGGCAAGCGAGCAGTACTTC. As protein: CASSLGLAGEGRVASEQYF. The chain uses TRBV5-1 and TRBJ2-7; 12 bases map to TRBD2. V gave up 0 bases and J gave up 6 bases; unmatched junction bases: 16. Germline lookup yields CDR1 SGHRS and CDR2 YFSETQ. The CDR3 sequence is 19 residues long.

The J gene is TRBJ2-3, the V gene TRBV4-1; 9 positions match TRBD2. The CDR3 is made up of 16 amino acids. V dropped 4 bases and J dropped 0; count of bases not matched to a gene: 5. Germline V lookup: CDR1 MGHRA, CDR2 YSYEKL. CDR3 DNA sequence: TGCGCCAGCAGCCCTCTGCGGGGGGGTAGCACAGATACGCAGTATTTT. Translating gives CASSPLRGGSTDTQYF.

The V call is TRBV30, the J call TRBJ1-5; D gene uncertain. Trimming took 4 bases from V and 1 from J, leaving 17 bases between them. Germline CDR1 is GTSNPN and CDR2 is SVGIG (reference sequence). The CDR3 length is 16 residues. The DNA for the CDR3 is TGTGCCTGGAAAGGAGGGATCATCGAGAGCAATCAGCCCCAGCATTTT. It translates to CAWKGGIIESNQPQHF.

The chain uses TRBV4-1 and TRBJ1-4, with TRBD1 as a possible D gene (5 bases). The CDR3 has 17 amino acids. CDR1 MGHRA and CDR2 YSYEKL come from the germline V gene. Between the trimmed V and J ends, which lost 0 bases and 3 bases, there was a span of 14 bases. The CDR3 spells CASSQDLAGVANEKLFF. The CDR3 region has the DNA TGCGCCAGCAGCCAAGATCTAGCGGGGGTAGCTAATGAAAAACTGTTTTTT.